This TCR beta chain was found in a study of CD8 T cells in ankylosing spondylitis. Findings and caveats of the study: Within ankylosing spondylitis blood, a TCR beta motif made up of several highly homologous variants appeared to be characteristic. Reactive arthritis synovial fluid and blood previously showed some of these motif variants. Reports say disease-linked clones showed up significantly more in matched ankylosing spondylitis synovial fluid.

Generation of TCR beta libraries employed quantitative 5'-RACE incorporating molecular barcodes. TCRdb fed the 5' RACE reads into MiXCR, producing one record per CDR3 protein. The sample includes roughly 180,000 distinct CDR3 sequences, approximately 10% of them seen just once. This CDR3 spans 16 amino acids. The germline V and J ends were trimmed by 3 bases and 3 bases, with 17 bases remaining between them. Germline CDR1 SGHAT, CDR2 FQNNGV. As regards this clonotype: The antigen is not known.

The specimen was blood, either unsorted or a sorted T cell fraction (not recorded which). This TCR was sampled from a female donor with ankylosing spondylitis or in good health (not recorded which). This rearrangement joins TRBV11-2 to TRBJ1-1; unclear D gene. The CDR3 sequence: CASSFFAQPADTEAFF. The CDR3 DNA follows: TGTGCCAGCAGCTTTTTTGCACAGCCCGCTGACACTGAAGCTTTCTTT.